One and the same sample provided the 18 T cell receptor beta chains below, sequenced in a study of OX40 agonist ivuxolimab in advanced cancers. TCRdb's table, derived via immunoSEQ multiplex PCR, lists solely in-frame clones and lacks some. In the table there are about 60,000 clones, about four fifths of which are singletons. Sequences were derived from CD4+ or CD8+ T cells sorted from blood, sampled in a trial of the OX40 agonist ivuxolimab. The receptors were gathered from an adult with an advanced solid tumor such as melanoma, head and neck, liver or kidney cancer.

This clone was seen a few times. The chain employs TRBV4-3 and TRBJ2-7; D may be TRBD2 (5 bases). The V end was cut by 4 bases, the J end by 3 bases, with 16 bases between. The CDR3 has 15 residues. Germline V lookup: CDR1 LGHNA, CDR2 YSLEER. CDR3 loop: CASSPDTGRGYEQYF. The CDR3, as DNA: TGCGCCAGCAGCCCTGACACCGGTCGGGGCTACGAGCAGTACTTC.

Here the CDR3 DNA reads TGTGCCAGTAGCACAGGGGGCAGCTCCTACGAGCAGTACTTC. Residues: CASSTGGSSYEQYF. This chain links TRBV19 with TRBJ2-7; TRBD1 agrees at 9 bases. V lost 6 bases, J lost 0 bases, and 3 bases stayed unmatched. Germline V CDR1 and CDR2: LNHDA, SQIVND (reference sequence). CDR3 length: 14 residues.

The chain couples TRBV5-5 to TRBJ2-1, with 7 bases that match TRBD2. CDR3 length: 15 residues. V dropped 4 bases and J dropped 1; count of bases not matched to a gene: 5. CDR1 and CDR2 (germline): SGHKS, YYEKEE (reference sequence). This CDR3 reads CASSLLAESYNEQFF. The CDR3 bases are TGTGCCAGCAGCCTTCTAGCGGAGTCCTACAATGAGCAGTTCTTC.

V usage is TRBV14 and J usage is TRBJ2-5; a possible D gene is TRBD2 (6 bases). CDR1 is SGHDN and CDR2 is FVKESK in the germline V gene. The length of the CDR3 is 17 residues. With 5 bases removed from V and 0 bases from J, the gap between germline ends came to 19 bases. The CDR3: CASSLWRGAQYQETQYF. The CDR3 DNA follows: TGTGCCAGCAGCTTGTGGAGGGGCGCCCAGTACCAAGAGACCCAGTACTTC.

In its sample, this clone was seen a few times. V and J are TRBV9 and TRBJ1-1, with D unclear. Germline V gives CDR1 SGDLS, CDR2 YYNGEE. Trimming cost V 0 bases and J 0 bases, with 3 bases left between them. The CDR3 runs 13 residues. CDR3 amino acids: CASSVEVNTEAFF. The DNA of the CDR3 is TGTGCCAGCAGCGTAGAGGTGAACACTGAAGCTTTCTTT.

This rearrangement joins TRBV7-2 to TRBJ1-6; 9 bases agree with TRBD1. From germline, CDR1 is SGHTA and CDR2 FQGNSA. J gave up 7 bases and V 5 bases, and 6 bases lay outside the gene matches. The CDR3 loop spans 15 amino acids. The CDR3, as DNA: TGTGCCAGCAGCAACATGGGACAGGGAAATTCACCCCTCCACTTT. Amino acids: CASSNMGQGNSPLHF.

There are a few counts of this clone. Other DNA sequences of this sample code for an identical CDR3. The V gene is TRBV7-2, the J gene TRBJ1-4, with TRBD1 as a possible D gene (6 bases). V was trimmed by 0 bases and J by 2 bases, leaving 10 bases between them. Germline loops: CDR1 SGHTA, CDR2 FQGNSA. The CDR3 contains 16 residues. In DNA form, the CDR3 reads TGTGCCAGCAGCTTAGCCGGAGGGGGTACTAATGAAAAACTGTTTTTT. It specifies CASSLAGGGTNEKLFF.

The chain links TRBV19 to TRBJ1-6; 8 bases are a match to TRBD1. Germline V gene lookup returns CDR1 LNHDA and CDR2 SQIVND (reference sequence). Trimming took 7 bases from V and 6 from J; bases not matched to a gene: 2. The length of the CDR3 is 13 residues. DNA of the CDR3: TGTGCCAGTATGGGGACAGGTAATTCACCCCTCCACTTT. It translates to CASMGTGNSPLHF.

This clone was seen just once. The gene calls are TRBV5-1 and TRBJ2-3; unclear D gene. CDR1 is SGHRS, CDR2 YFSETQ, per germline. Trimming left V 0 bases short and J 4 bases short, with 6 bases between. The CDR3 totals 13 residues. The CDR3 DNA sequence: TGCGCCAGCAGCTTGGACCGCGCAGATACGCAGTATTTT. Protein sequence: CASSLDRADTQYF.

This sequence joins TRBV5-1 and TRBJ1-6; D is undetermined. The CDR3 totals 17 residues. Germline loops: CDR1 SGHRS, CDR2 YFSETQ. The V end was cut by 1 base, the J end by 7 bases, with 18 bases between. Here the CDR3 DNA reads TGCGCCAGCAGCTTGTCAATATACCTGGATCCCAATTCACCCCTCCACTTT. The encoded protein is CASSLSIYLDPNSPLHF. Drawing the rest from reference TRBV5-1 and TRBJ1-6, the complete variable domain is KAGVTQTPRYLIKTRGQQVTLSCSPISGHRSVSWYQQTPGQGLQFLFEYFSETQRNKGNFPGRFSGRQFSNSRSEMNVSTLELGDSALYLCASSLSIYLDPNSPLHFGNGTRLTVT.

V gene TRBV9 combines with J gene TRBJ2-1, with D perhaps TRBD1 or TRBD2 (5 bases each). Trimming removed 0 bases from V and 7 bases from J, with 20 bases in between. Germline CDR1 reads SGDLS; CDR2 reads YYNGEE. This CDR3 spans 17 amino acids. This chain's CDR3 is CASSVDLTGRRGNEQFF. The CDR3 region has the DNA TGTGCCAGCAGCGTAGACCTGACGGGGCGCCGCGGAAATGAGCAGTTCTTC.

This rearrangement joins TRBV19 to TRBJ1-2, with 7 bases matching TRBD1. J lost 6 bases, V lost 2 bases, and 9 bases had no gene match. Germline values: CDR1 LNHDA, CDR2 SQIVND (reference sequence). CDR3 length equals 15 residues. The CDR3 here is CASSIRRGQVDGYTF. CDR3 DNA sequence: TGTGCCAGTAGTATACGGAGGGGGCAGGTCGATGGCTACACCTTC.

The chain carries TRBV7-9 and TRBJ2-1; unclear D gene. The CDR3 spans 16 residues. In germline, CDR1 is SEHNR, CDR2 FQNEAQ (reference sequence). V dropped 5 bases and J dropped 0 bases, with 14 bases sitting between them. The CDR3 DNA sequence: TGTGCCAGCAGCACGGCGGCGGTTAGCTCCTACAATGAGCAGTTCTTC. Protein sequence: CASSTAAVSSYNEQFF.

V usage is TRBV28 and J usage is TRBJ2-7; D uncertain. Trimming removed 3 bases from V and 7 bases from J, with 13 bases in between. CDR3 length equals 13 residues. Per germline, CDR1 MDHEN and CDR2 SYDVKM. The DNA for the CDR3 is TGTGCCAGCAGTTTCAGAGACGGCTGGGAGCAGTACTTC. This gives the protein CASSFRDGWEQYF.

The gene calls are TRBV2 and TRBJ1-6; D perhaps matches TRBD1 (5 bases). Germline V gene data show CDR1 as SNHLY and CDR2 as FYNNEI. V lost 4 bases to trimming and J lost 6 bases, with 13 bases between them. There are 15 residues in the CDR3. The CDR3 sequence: CASSGSGRSNSPLHF. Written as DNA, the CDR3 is TGTGCCAGCAGTGGGTCAGGGCGAAGTAATTCACCCCTCCACTTT.

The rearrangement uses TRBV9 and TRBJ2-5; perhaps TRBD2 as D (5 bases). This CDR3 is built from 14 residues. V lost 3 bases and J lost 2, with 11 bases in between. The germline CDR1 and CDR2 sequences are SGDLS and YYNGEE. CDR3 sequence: CASSAPDLQETQYF. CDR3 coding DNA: TGTGCCAGCAGCGCCCCGGACTTGCAAGAGACCCAGTACTTC.

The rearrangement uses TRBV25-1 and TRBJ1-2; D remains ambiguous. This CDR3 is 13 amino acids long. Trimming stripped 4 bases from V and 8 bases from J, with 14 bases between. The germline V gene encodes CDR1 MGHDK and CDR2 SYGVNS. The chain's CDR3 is CASSGGRGGGYTF. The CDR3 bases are TGTGCCAGCAGTGGCGGCCGCGGAGGGGGCTACACCTTC.

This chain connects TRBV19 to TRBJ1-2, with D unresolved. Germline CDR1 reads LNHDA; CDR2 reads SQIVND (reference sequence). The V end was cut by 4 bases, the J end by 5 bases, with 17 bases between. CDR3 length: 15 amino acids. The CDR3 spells CASSKPGGGFYGYTF. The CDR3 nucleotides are TGTGCCAGTAGTAAACCGGGAGGAGGGTTTTATGGCTACACCTTC.